Reported below is one T cell receptor beta chain. No antigen is known for it. Base qualities are not recorded, but no much larger clone differs from it by a single base. The immunoSEQ Assay, a bias-controlled multiplex PCR, was used to amplify TCRbeta CDR3 regions from genomic DNA. In the authors' own workflow: The number of nucleated cells in each sample was estimated by amplification of reference gene primers within the assay. To quantify the absolute abundance of each unique TCRbeta CDR3 rearrangement, sequence reads were collapsed and filtered. Productive Simpson clonality was computed per sample as the square root of Simpson's diversity index over productive rearrangements. TCRdb mirrors the immuneACCESS table, restricted to in-frame sequences. Some clones are absent from its copies; in checked studies, under half trace to an unresolved V gene, and the reason for the others is unknown. V and J calls and clone size are given by that table; D and trimming were obtained from the DNA. The sample table lists approximately 170,000 clones, approximately 80% of them with a count of one. The ten top clones hold approximately 14% of the sample.

One collaborating source in Seattle enrolled patients during active infection and followed them longitudinally through the course of disease. Collaborating institutions collected whole blood in K2EDTA tubes following their own protocols. Collaborator samples were shipped for TCRbeta analysis as frozen whole blood, isolated PBMCs, or DNA extracted from either sample type. This sample was included in a study of blood T cell repertoires in COVID-19 (dated by TCRdb to the early 2020s). For the study in its entirety: Collaborator samples came from the United States, Italy and Spain and covered acute and convalescent phases of COVID-19. The material from the prospective study consisted of cDNA or gDNA derived from T cells, B-cell-depleted T cells, or PBMCs. The dataset comprised deeply sampled blood TCRbeta repertoires from subjects exposed to, actively infected with, or recovered from COVID-19. The repertoires were released in a freely available public database meant as a resource for research on the immune response to SARS-CoV-2. The samples were drawn from the first 160 participants of the ongoing ImmuneRACE study and from some 1,300 subjects provided by 6 global collaborators. The sample metadata nearly always contained a de-identified subject ID, COVID-19 status, age in years and sex. Where available, HLA class I and class II types were obtained from metadata supplied by the sample provider rather than from assay-based typing. Results the study describes overall, beyond this receptor: Clinical and demographic metadata were provided uncurated, with the amount varying by source and participant.

Trimming removed 4 bases from V and 5 bases from J; the gene matches leave 3 bases unexplained. Spanning cysteine to phenylalanine, the CDR3 consists of 16 amino acids. Just the 48-base CDR3 DNA is kept, in frame starting at base 1. CDR1 is given as MNHNY and CDR2 as SVGAGI, both from the germline V gene (reference sequence). The rearrangement combines TRBV6-6 with TRBJ2-6; 12 central nucleotides agree with TRBD1. The sequenced sample was peripheral blood. The clonotype originates from a woman in her 70s with COVID-19, enrolled during active disease. At the DNA level, the sequence is TGTGCCAGCAGTTGGGGACAGGGGGCGAGGGCCAACGTCCTGACTTTC. Its protein product is CASSWGQGARANVLTF.